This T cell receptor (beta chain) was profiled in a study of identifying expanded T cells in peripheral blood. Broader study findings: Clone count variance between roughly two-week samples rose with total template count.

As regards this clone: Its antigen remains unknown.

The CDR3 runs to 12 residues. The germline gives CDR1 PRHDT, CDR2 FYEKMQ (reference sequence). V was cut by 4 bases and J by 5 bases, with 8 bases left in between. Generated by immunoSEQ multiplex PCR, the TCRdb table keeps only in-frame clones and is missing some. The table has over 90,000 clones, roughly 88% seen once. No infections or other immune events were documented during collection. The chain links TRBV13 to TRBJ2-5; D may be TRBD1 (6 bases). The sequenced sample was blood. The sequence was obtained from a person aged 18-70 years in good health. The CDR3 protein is CASSWGPETQYF. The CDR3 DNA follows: TGTGCCAGCAGCTGGGGGCCTGAGACCCAGTACTTC.